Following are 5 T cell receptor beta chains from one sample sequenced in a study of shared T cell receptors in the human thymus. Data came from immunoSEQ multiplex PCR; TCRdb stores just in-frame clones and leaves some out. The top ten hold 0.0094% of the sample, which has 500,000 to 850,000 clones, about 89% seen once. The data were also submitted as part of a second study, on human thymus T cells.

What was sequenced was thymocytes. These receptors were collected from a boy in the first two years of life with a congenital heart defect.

The CDR3 sequence is CASSQVLRDRGSWTEAFF. The CDR3 DNA reads TGCGCCAGCAGCCAAGTCCTACGGGACAGGGGTAGTTGGACTGAAGCTTTCTTT. The rearrangement uses TRBV4-3 and TRBJ1-1, with TRBD1 matching over 10 bases. J was trimmed by 5 bases and V by 1 base; bases with no gene match: 13. The CDR3 totals 18 residues. Germline-derived CDR1 and CDR2 are LGHNA and YSLEER.

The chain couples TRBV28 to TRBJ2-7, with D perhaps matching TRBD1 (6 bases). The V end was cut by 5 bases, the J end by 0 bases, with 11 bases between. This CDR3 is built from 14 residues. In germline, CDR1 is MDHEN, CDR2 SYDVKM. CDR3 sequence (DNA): TGTGCCAGCAGTGCGCAAGGGGGCTCCTACGAGCAGTACTTC. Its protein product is CASSAQGGSYEQYF.

DNA of the CDR3: TGCGCCAGCAGTCTAAGTACGGGCGGGGGCTCCTACGAGCAGTACTTC. Protein sequence: CASSLSTGGGSYEQYF. V gene TRBV4-3 combines with J gene TRBJ2-7, with 7 bases that match TRBD2. V lost 6 bases and J lost 0; bases outside the gene matches: 11. Germline lookup yields CDR1 LGHNA and CDR2 YSLEER. This CDR3 contains 16 residues.

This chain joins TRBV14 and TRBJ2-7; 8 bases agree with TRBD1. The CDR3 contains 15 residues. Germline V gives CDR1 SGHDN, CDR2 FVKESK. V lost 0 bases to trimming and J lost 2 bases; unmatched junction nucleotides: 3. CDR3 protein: CASSQDPDRAYEQYF. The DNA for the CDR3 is TGTGCCAGCAGCCAAGATCCGGACAGGGCCTACGAGCAGTACTTC.

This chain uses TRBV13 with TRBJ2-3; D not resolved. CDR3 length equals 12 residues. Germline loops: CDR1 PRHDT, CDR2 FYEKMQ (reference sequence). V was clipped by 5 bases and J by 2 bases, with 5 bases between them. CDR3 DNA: TGTGCCAGCAGCCCTTACACAGATACGCAGTATTTT. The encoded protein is CASSPYTDTQYF.